The T cell receptor beta chain described here comes from a study of T cells in Graves' hyperthyroidism and ophthalmopathy. What was amplified from RNA transcripts were TCR beta CDR3 regions. First-round RT-PCR targeting the TCR CDR3 was performed with the HTBI primer set. A single record per CDR3 protein comes from TCRdb applying MiXCR to the multiplex PCR reads. The top ten clones hold about 3.5% of a sample with a few hundred thousand distinct CDR3 sequences, approximately 15% of them seen once. Germline values: CDR1 LNHDA, CDR2 SQIVND (reference sequence). Trimming took off 9 bases at V and 6 bases at J, with 18 bases between the two ends. CDR3 length equals 15 residues.

This TCR was recovered from a woman aged 40 to 50 with Graves' ophthalmopathy. Material: blood. The V and J genes are TRBV19 and TRBJ1-6, with D perhaps TRBD1 (5 bases). The CDR3, as DNA: TGTGCCAGCAGAACCTCAGGGTTGAGTAATTCACCCCTCCACTTT. Amino acids: CASRTSGLSNSPLHF.